The T cell receptor (beta chain) under discussion was sequenced for a study of blood T cell repertoires in COVID-19. Study details: Material from acute and convalescent COVID-19 was sourced from the United States, Italy and Spain. In each case, the material was cDNA or gDNA derived from T cells, B-cell-depleted T cells, or PBMCs.

Assay used: immunoSEQ multiplex PCR; TCRdb lists only in-frame clones, some missing. The table has about 100,000 clones, 90% seen once. The CDR3 is 12 residues long. The V segment lost 6 bases and the J segment 4 bases; nucleotides outside the gene matches: 2. Per germline, CDR1 LGHNT and CDR2 FRNRAP. The sequenced sample was peripheral blood. This receptor was taken from a human donor with active COVID-19. The donor label of this sample is uncertain. This sequence joins TRBV12-5 and TRBJ2-7; TRBD2 aligns across 8 bases. The DNA of the CDR3 is TGTGCTAGTGGCCGGGGGGGGTACGAGCAGTACTTC. Amino acids: CASGRGGYEQYF.